This T cell receptor (beta chain) comes out of a study of cytomegalovirus exposure and HLA in healthy donors. Study-level results: One later analysis, an examination of the 100 to 150 validation repertoires, found that first-cohort TCR clusters tended to co-occur in them. Most sequenced TCRs were rare (though some public TCRs occurred in many donors). With high specificity and sensitivity, the classifier reportedly diagnosed cytomegalovirus status.

This clone was observed a handful of times. What it binds is unknown. Per the germline V gene, CDR1 is LNHDA and CDR2 is SQIVND (reference sequence). The J segment lost 2 bases and the V segment lost 10 bases, leaving 13 bases of the junction unmatched. The CDR3 has 16 residues. The protocol was immunoSEQ multiplex PCR, while the TCRdb copy is restricted to in-frame clones and leaves out a portion. Among about 73,000 clones listed, around 95% were seen once. The specimen was PBMCs. The receptor's source is a man aged 18-30 years in good health and CMV-seronegative. This rearrangement joins TRBV19 to TRBJ2-2; 7 bases are a match to TRBD1. DNA of the CDR3: TGTGCCACCAAAAAACCGGGACAGCTAAACACCGGGGAGCTGTTTTTT. Translating gives CATKKPGQLNTGELFF.